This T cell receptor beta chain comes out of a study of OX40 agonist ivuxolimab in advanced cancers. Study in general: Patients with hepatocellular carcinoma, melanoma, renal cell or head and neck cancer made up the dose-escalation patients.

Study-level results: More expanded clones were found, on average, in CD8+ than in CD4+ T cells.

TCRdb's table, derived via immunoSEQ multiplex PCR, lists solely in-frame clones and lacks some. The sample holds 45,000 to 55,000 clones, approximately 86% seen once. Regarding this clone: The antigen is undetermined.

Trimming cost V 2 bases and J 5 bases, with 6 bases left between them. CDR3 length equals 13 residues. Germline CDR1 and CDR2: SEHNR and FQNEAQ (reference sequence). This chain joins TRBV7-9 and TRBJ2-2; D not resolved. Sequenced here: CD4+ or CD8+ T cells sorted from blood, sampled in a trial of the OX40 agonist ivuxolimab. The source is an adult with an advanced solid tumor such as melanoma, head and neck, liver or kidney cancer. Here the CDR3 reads CASSLIVTGELFF. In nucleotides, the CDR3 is TGTGCCAGCAGCTTAATCGTGACCGGGGAGCTGTTTTTT.